This TCR beta chain comes out of a study of cytomegalovirus exposure and HLA in healthy donors. To note about this clone: What it binds is not known.

PCR employed 60 Vbeta and 13 Jbeta primers. Profiled with immunoSEQ multiplex PCR; TCRdb holds only in-frame clones, not every one. The table has about 90,000 clones, approximately 78% seen once. Study-wide results and limits: Highly shared sequence variants in one cluster were likely a sequencing artifact. The study put 150 to 200 TCR beta chains on its list as cytomegalovirus-associated. TCR beta V- and J-gene trimming was later associated with a missense DCLRE1C variant. DRB1 showed the most TCR associations and HLA-C the fewest in a later analysis, as rates varied by HLA locus.

This clonotype originated in a woman in her thirties or forties in good health and CMV-seropositive. Sequenced sample: PBMCs.

The CDR3 protein is CASSLVVGEDAEAFF. For the CDR3, the DNA is TGCGCCAGCAGCTTGGTTGTGGGTGAGGATGCTGAAGCTTTCTTT. The V call is TRBV5-1, the J call TRBJ1-1; D remains unclear. Germline V gene data show CDR1 as SGHRS and CDR2 as YFSETQ. V lost 0 bases and J lost 6, with 15 bases in between. This CDR3 is built from 15 residues.